Below are 8 T cell receptor beta chains sequenced from a single sample in a study of blood T cell repertoires in COVID-19. The table came from immunoSEQ multiplex PCR; TCRdb's copy has only in-frame clones and leaves some out. Here the sample spans about 190,000 clones, 78% being singletons. The sample consisted of peripheral blood. These receptors were taken from an elderly woman with active or convalescent COVID-19.

The chain combines TRBV18 with TRBJ1-1; 9 nucleotides match TRBD1. The V and J ends lost 0 bases and 10 bases, in that order; junction bases with no gene match: 12. Germline V gene lookup returns CDR1 KGHSH and CDR2 LQKENI. The CDR3 has 16 residues. The DNA for the CDR3 is TGTGCCAGCTCACCACCGTCGACAGGGGGTCCAGCGGGAGCTTTCTTT. Translation gives CASSPPSTGGPAGAFF.

This clone was counted a few times. The V and J genes are TRBV5-5 and TRBJ2-1; TRBD2 aligns across 8 bases. The germline V gene has CDR1 SGHKS and CDR2 YYEKEE (reference sequence). The CDR3 is 16 amino acids. Trimming took 4 bases from V and 1 from J; bases not matched to a gene: 7. Written as DNA, the CDR3 is TGTGCCAGCAGCCCGGGGGGGCTCGGATCCTACAATGAGCAGTTCTTC. Translation: CASSPGGLGSYNEQFF.

This rearrangement joins TRBV6-5 to TRBJ1-5; D not certain. The length of the CDR3 is 14 residues. Trimming took off 9 bases at V and 2 bases at J, with 14 bases between the two ends. The V gene's germline CDR1 is MNHEY and CDR2 SVGAGI. CDR3 sequence reads: CASGLEGGNQPQHF. DNA of the CDR3: TGTGCCAGTGGCTTAGAGGGTGGCAATCAGCCCCAGCATTTT.

This clone has only a few counts. V usage is TRBV7-8 and J usage is TRBJ1-2, with 7 positions matching TRBD1. Germline V lookup: CDR1 SGHVS, CDR2 FQNEAQ. This CDR3 has 15 amino acids. Unmatched junction bases numbered 6, after V lost 5 bases and J lost 0 bases. CDR3 DNA: TGTGCCAGCAGCCCACGACAGGGAACTAACTATGGCTACACCTTC. Its translation: CASSPRQGTNYGYTF.

The chain combines TRBV19 with TRBJ2-1; 10 bases match TRBD2. The V and J ends lost 7 bases and 9 bases, in that order; junction bases with no gene match: 6. The CDR3 length is 13 residues. The germline CDR1 and CDR2 sequences are LNHDA and SQIVND (reference sequence). CDR3 protein: CASISGGRGEQFF. In nucleotides, the CDR3 is TGTGCCAGTATTAGCGGGGGGCGGGGTGAGCAGTTCTTC.

The chain is built from TRBV28 and TRBJ2-1; TRBD1 matches 12 bases. The ends lost 6 bases at V and 8 bases at J; junction bases unmatched: 14. The CDR3 loop spans 17 amino acids. The germline V gene encodes CDR1 MDHEN and CDR2 SYDVKM. CDR3 sequence reads: CASRPLAGTGGEYEQFF. CDR3 nucleotide sequence: TGTGCCAGCAGGCCACTAGCCGGGACAGGGGGCGAGTATGAGCAGTTCTTC.

The CDR3 DNA sequence: TGTGCCAGCAGCTTGCCAGGACTAGCGGGGTCCGGGGAGCTGTTTTTT. As protein: CASSLPGLAGSGELFF. The rearrangement uses TRBV5-4 and TRBJ2-2, with 12 nucleotides matching TRBD2. V lost 1 base, J lost 6 bases, and 4 bases stayed unmatched. CDR3 length: 16 amino acids. Germline CDR1 and CDR2: SGHNT and YYREEE (reference sequence).

Here the CDR3 reads CASSRSGRGYEQYF. CDR3 sequence (DNA): TGTGCCAGCAGCCGTTCCGGGAGAGGGTACGAGCAGTACTTC. The V call is TRBV27, the J call TRBJ2-7; perhaps TRBD2 as D (6 bases). This CDR3 has 14 residues. V was cut by 6 bases and J by 4 bases, with 16 bases left in between. In germline, CDR1 is MNHEY, CDR2 SMNVEV (reference sequence).